The 11 T cell receptor beta chains given below trace back to one sample, sequenced in a study of OX40 agonist ivuxolimab in advanced cancers. The table came from immunoSEQ multiplex PCR; TCRdb's copy has only in-frame clones and leaves some out. The table records about 73,000 clones, 80% to 95% of them present only once. The sequences come from CD4+ or CD8+ T cells sorted from blood, collected in a trial of the OX40 agonist ivuxolimab. The receptors here all came from an adult with an advanced solid tumor such as melanoma, head and neck, liver or kidney cancer.

The rearrangement links TRBV19 to TRBJ1-4, with 7 positions matching TRBD1. Germline V CDR1 and CDR2: LNHDA, SQIVND (reference sequence). The CDR3 is 14 amino acids. After removal of 9 bases from V and 5 bases from J, the junction contained 9 bases not matched to a gene. CDR3 DNA: TGTGCCAGGTTAGGGGGACAGCTAAATGAAAAACTGTTTTTT. It is translated as CARLGGQLNEKLFF.

The chain uses TRBV7-2 and TRBJ2-7; TRBD1 is a possible D gene (6 bases). The CDR3 extends over 13 amino acids. The V and J ends lost 2 bases and 3 bases respectively, with 8 bases between them. Looked up from germline, CDR1 is SGHTA and CDR2 is FQGNSA. The CDR3 DNA follows: TGTGCCAGCAGCTTAAGGGACATCTACGAGCAGTACTTC. This codes for CASSLRDIYEQYF.

The chain couples TRBV7-2 to TRBJ1-1, with TRBD1 matching over 10 bases. This CDR3 has 14 amino acids. Per germline, CDR1 SGHTA and CDR2 FQGNSA. Trimming at V came to 5 bases and at J to 5 bases, leaving 5 bases not matched to a gene. The CDR3 spells CASSPRTGGTEAFF. In DNA, the CDR3 is TGTGCCAGCAGCCCTCGGACAGGGGGAACTGAAGCTTTCTTT.

The chain couples TRBV7-9 to TRBJ1-2; D uncertain. The germline V and J ends were trimmed by 5 bases and 0 bases, with 13 bases remaining between them. The CDR3 runs to 15 residues. Germline CDR1 reads SEHNR; CDR2 reads FQNEAQ (reference sequence). The CDR3 nucleotides are TGTGCCAGCAGCCCCGGACCGCTAGCTAACTATGGCTACACCTTC. Translation gives CASSPGPLANYGYTF.

The chain carries TRBV15 and TRBJ2-2; D remains unclear. The CDR3 extends over 16 amino acids. The V and J ends lost 0 bases and 1 base respectively, with 9 bases between them. In germline, CDR1 is LNHNV, CDR2 YYDKDF (reference sequence). In DNA, the CDR3 is TGTGCCACCAGCAGAGAGTCGGCGAGGAACACCGGGGAGCTGTTTTTT. Its protein is CATSRESARNTGELFF.

The J gene is TRBJ2-7, the V gene TRBV7-9; no reliable D call. The CDR3 runs to 13 residues. From germline, CDR1 is SEHNR and CDR2 FQNEAQ (reference sequence). V was cut by 3 bases and J by 2 bases, with 8 bases left in between. CDR3 bases: TGTGCCAGCAGCTTTTTTGGGCCCTACGAGCAGTACTTC. Its translation: CASSFFGPYEQYF.

Regarding this clone: Other DNA variants within this sample encode the same CDR3. The chain links TRBV28 to TRBJ2-1; no firm D call. The V gene's germline CDR1 is MDHEN and CDR2 SYDVKM. The V and J ends lost 2 bases and 4 bases respectively, with 3 bases between them. This CDR3 is built from 12 residues. CDR3 sequence reads: CASSLSYNEQFF. The CDR3 region has the DNA TGTGCCAGCAGTTTAAGTTACAATGAGCAGTTCTTC.

The rearrangement joins TRBV7-2 to TRBJ2-7; D possibly corresponds to TRBD2 (6 bases). CDR3 size: 11 residues. Trimming stripped 6 bases from V and 7 bases from J, with 10 bases between. Germline V gene sequence: CDR1 SGHTA, CDR2 FQGNSA. DNA for the CDR3: TGTGCCAGCAGACGAGGGACTGAGCAGTACTTC. Protein product: CASRRGTEQYF.

V and J are TRBV12-1 and TRBJ2-7; the listed D gene, TRBD2, was not tested against the DNA. TRBV12-1 is shown as a pseudogene. The CDR3 contains 13 residues. Here the CDR3 reads CASSFALPYGQYF. CDR3 nucleotide sequence: TGTGCCAGCAGCTTTGCCCTCCCCTACGGGCAGTACTTC.

A single count supports this clone. V is TRBV7-2 and J is TRBJ2-5, with 7 nucleotides matching TRBD2. V lost 1 base to trimming and J lost 7 bases; unmatched junction nucleotides: 6. The CDR3 spans 14 residues. Germline assignment: CDR1 SGHTA and CDR2 FQGNSA. Written as DNA, the CDR3 is TGTGCCAGCAGCTTAGGACAGCCGGGGGGGACCCAGTACTTC. Translation gives CASSLGQPGGTQYF.

The gene calls are TRBV18 and TRBJ2-1; unclear D gene. V was clipped by 3 bases and J by 8 bases, with 11 bases between them. This CDR3 region has 13 residues. Germline V gives CDR1 KGHSH, CDR2 LQKENI. Here the CDR3 reads CASSPNLDYEQFF. DNA for the CDR3: TGTGCCAGCTCACCTAACCTCGACTATGAGCAGTTCTTC.